The T cell receptor (beta chain) under discussion was sequenced for a study of blood T cell repertoires in COVID-19. Study summary: In each case, the material was cDNA or gDNA derived from T cells, B-cell-depleted T cells, or PBMCs.

Repertoires were generated with immunoSEQ multiplex PCR, while TCRdb's copy carries only in-frame clones and drops some. The sample carries 400,000 to 450,000 clones, less than 95% recorded once. Recovery meant two consecutive negative NP/OP PCR tests, professional clearance, or resolved symptoms. CDR3 length equals 14 residues. Trimming took 4 bases from V and 1 from J, leaving 10 bases between them. The germline gives CDR1 ENHRY, CDR2 SYGVKD. The receptor's source is a man in his late teens or twenties who had recovered from COVID-19. V gene TRBV10-3 combines with J gene TRBJ2-5; tentatively, D is TRBD1 (5 bases). The source material was PBMCs or T cells enriched from blood (not recorded which). CDR3 region: CAISARQIQETQYF. In DNA, the CDR3 is TGTGCCATCAGTGCAAGACAGATCCAAGAGACCCAGTACTTC.